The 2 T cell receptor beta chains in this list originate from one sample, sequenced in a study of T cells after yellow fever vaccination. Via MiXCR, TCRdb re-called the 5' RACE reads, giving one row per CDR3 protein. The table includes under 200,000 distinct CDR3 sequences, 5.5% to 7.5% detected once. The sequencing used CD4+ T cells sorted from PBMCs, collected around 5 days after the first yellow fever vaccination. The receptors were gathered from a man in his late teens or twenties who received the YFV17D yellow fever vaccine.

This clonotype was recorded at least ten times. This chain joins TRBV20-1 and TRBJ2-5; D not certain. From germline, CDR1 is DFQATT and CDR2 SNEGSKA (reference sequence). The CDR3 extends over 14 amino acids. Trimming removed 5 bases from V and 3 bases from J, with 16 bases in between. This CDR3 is CSASSLGSKETQYF. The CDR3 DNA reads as TGCAGTGCTTCCTCCCTCGGCTCTAAAGAGACCCAGTACTTC.

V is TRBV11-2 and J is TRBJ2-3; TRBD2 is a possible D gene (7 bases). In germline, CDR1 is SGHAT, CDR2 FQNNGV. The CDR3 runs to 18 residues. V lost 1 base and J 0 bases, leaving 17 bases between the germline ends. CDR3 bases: TGTGCCAGCAGCTTAGGGGGGGCGAGCGGGGTAAGCACAGATACGCAGTATTTT. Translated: CASSLGGASGVSTDTQYF.